The rows below give T cell receptor beta chains drawn from one sample of a study of vaccination and CD4 T cells after COVID-19. These receptors' targets are unknown. TCRdb used MiXCR to reprocess the PCR reads, holding one entry per CDR3 protein. Here the sample spans more than 15,000 distinct CDR3 sequences, roughly 54% being singletons. The sequencing sample was made of CD4+ T cells from blood, cultured in vitro. The receptors shown here come from a human donor who had recovered from COVID-19. Both conserved end residues are part of each CDR3. The D gene is left open where the match is weak. Expanded clones are given a class, and other clones once, few, many or no size at all.

>few|TRBV19|TRBJ1-5|NA
CASTLGAGLSNQPQHF
TGTGCCAGTACCCTAGGGGCGGGGCTTAGCAATCAGCCCCAGCATTTT
>NA|TRBV11-2|TRBJ1-2|NA
CASSLVPGGYGYTF
TGTGCCAGCAGCTTAGTGCCAGGCGGTTATGGCTACACCTTC
>NA|TRBV27|TRBJ1-1|NA
CASSLGAQRGNTEAFF
TGTGCCAGCAGTTTAGGGGCCCAGAGAGGGAACACTGAAGCTTTCTTT
>NA|TRBV12-3/TRBV12-4|TRBJ1-1|NA
CASSLLVVTEAFF
TGTGCCAGCAGTTTATTAGTCGTCACTGAAGCTTTCTTT
>NA|TRBV19|TRBJ2-1|TRBD2
CASTSTSGPYNEQFF
TGTGCCAGTACCTCGACTAGCGGACCCTACAATGAGCAGTTCTTC
>NA|TRBV28|TRBJ1-2|NA
CASSSGNRAITF
TGTGCCAGCAGTTCAGGAAACAGGGCTATCACCTTC
>few|TRBV20-1|TRBJ1-5|NA
CSANRGQSNQPQHF
TGCAGTGCTAACCGGGGACAAAGCAATCAGCCCCAGCATTTT
>NA|TRBV5-4|TRBJ1-1|TRBD1
CASSLEGTGWWTEAFF
TGTGCCAGCAGCTTGGAGGGGACAGGGTGGTGGACTGAAGCTTTCTTT
>NA|TRBV28|TRBJ1-1|TRBD1
CASSLGGDRTEAFF
TGTGCCAGCAGTTTAGGGGGGGACAGAACTGAAGCTTTCTTT
>NA|TRBV24-1|TRBJ2-2|NA
CATSDAGKPNTGELFF
TGTGCCACCAGTGATGCAGGGAAGCCCAACACCGGGGAGCTGTTTTTT
>NA|TRBV27|TRBJ2-1|TRBD1
CASSFWDRDEQFF
TGTGCCAGCAGTTTTTGGGACAGGGATGAGCAGTTCTTC
>NA|TRBV7-2|TRBJ2-7|NA
CASSGNPSWEQYF
TGTGCCAGCAGCGGAAATCCCTCCTGGGAGCAGTACTTC
>NA|TRBV7-6|TRBJ2-5|TRBD2
CASSTGALAGSVETQYF
TGTGCCAGCAGCACGGGCGCGCTAGCGGGAAGTGTGGAGACCCAGTACTTC
>NA|TRBV29-1|TRBJ2-7|NA
CSVVLVSSYEQYF
TGCAGCGTTGTCTTGGTGAGCTCCTACGAGCAGTACTTC
>few|TRBV6-1|TRBJ1-2|NA
CASSPGSPSGYTF
TGTGCCAGCAGCCCGGGCAGTCCAAGTGGCTACACCTTC
>NA|TRBV7-9|TRBJ2-1|TRBD1
CASSATFVDRGYNEQFF
TGTGCCAGCAGCGCTACATTTGTGGACAGGGGTTACAATGAGCAGTTCTTC
>once|TRBV10-1|TRBJ1-5|NA
CASRFGQPQHF
TGCGCCAGCAGATTCGGACAGCCCCAGCATTTT
>NA|TRBV6-1|TRBJ2-1|TRBD1
CASSPGTVGNEQFF
TGTGCCAGCAGCCCCGGGACAGTCGGAAATGAGCAGTTCTTC
>NA|TRBV30|TRBJ2-1|TRBD2
CAWSWAGELYNEQFF
TGTGCCTGGAGTTGGGCGGGAGAACTCTACAATGAGCAGTTCTTC
>NA|TRBV7-2|TRBJ2-5|NA
CASSLVGGPEETQYF
TGTGCCAGCAGCTTAGTAGGAGGGCCGGAAGAGACCCAGTACTTC
>medium-sized|TRBV20-1|TRBJ1-2|TRBD1
CSARSYRGLEGYTF
TGCAGTGCTAGATCCTACAGGGGATTAGAGGGCTACACCTTC
>once|TRBV20-1|TRBJ2-3|NA
CSARDSDFDSTDTQYF
TGCAGTGCTAGAGACTCAGATTTCGACAGCACAGATACGCAGTATTTT
>NA|TRBV6-1|TRBJ2-5|NA
CASSDAEETQYF
TGTGCCAGCAGTGACGCCGAAGAGACCCAGTACTTC
>NA|TRBV20-1|TRBJ2-3|NA
CSASGSTDTQYF
TGCAGTGCTAGCGGGAGTACAGATACGCAGTATTTT
>few|TRBV11-3|TRBJ1-3|NA
CASSPTGLRNTIYF
TGTGCCAGCAGCCCGACGGGACTGCGAAACACCATATATTTT
>medium-sized|TRBV5-1|TRBJ2-6|NA
CASSLFGSGANVLTF
TGCGCCAGCAGCTTGTTTGGATCTGGGGCCAACGTCCTGACTTTC
>NA|TRBV2|TRBJ2-1|TRBD2
CASSQIPGTSPFF
TGCGCCAGCAGCCAAATCCCGGGGACTAGTCCGTTCTTC
>NA|TRBV27|TRBJ1-6|TRBD1
CASTPGQGMHSPLHF
TGTGCCAGCACCCCCGGACAGGGTATGCATTCACCCCTCCACTTT
>NA|TRBV30|TRBJ2-7|NA
CAWIGGVVGEQYF
TGTGCCTGGATTGGAGGGGTTGTAGGCGAGCAGTACTTC
>few|TRBV20-1|TRBJ1-5|NA
CSARDFRELAKWTPRGQPQHF
TGCAGTGCTAGAGATTTCAGGGAGCTCGCAAAATGGACACCCCGGGGGCAGCCCCAGCATTTT
>few|TRBV12-3/TRBV12-4|TRBJ1-2|NA
CASSQTVGGRLDGYTF
TGTGCCAGCAGTCAGACGGTAGGGGGGAGGTTAGATGGCTACACCTTC
>NA|TRBV18|TRBJ2-3|TRBD2
CASSPQETSGIDTQYF
TGTGCCAGCTCACCACAAGAAACTAGCGGGATAGATACGCAGTATTTT
>once|TRBV30|TRBJ1-2|TRBD1
CAWISDREYGYTF
TGTGCCTGGATCTCGGACAGGGAGTATGGCTACACCTTC
>few|TRBV7-9|TRBJ1-1|NA
CASSFQRGEVTEAFF
TGTGCCAGCAGCTTCCAGAGAGGGGAAGTCACTGAAGCTTTCTTT
>NA|TRBV30|TRBJ1-1|NA
CAWRRFMNTEAFF
TGTGCCTGGAGGCGGTTTATGAACACTGAAGCTTTCTTT
>NA|TRBV14|TRBJ1-2|NA
CASSQSGYGYTF
TGTGCCAGCAGCCAATCGGGGTATGGCTACACCTTC
>few|TRBV30|TRBJ2-1|NA
CAWYLYNEQFF
TGTGCCTGGTACCTCTACAATGAGCAGTTCTTC
>few|TRBV12-3/TRBV12-4|TRBJ2-1|NA
CASSFVHEQFF
TGTGCCAGCAGTTTCGTCCATGAGCAGTTCTTC
>NA|TRBV29-1|TRBJ2-3|NA
CSAPSGAATDTQYF
TGCAGCGCCCCTTCGGGGGCGGCGACAGATACGCAGTATTTT
>NA|TRBV3-1|TRBJ1-2|NA
CASSQGQVGYTF
TGTGCCAGCAGCCAAGGCCAGGTTGGCTACACCTTC
>NA|TRBV6-2/TRBV6-3|TRBJ1-2|TRBD1
CASSYGTEKETTYGYTF
TGTGCCAGCAGTTACGGGACAGAGAAGGAAACGACCTATGGCTACACCTTC
>NA|TRBV24-1|TRBJ2-1|TRBD1
CATSDYYGTGRNEQFF
TGTGCCACCAGTGATTATTACGGGACAGGGAGGAATGAGCAGTTCTTC
>NA|TRBV20-1|TRBJ2-1|NA
CSARDLEGRRDEQFF
TGCAGTGCTAGAGATTTGGAGGGGAGGAGGGATGAGCAGTTCTTC
>NA|TRBV24-1|TRBJ2-3|NA
CATMKESGSSTDTQYF
TGTGCCACCATGAAGGAGAGCGGGTCTAGCACAGATACGCAGTATTTT
>NA|TRBV20-1|TRBJ2-7|NA
CSARETFYEQYF
TGCAGTGCTAGAGAAACATTTTACGAGCAGTACTTC
>NA|TRBV10-3|TRBJ2-7|NA
CAISESTEEQYF
TGTGCCATCAGTGAATCGACAGAGGAGCAGTACTTC
>NA|TRBV5-5|TRBJ2-5|NA
CASSLGQPKETQYF
TGTGCCAGCAGCTTGGGACAACCAAAAGAGACCCAGTACTTC
>few|TRBV6-5|TRBJ2-3|TRBD1
CASSYRTGPNTDTQYF
TGTGCCAGCAGTTACAGGACAGGCCCCAACACAGATACGCAGTATTTT
>few|TRBV6-2/TRBV6-3|TRBJ2-7|TRBD2
CASSLYGTSGGYEQYF
TGTGCCAGCAGCCTTTACGGGACTAGCGGGGGATACGAGCAGTACTTC
>NA|TRBV20-1|TRBJ2-7|NA
CSARLLGGYEQYF
TGCAGTGCTCGATTACTAGGAGGGTACGAGCAGTACTTC
>NA|TRBV28|TRBJ1-5|NA
CASIMTGGNQPQHF
TGTGCCAGCATCATGACGGGGGGCAATCAGCCCCAGCATTTT
>few|TRBV7-9|TRBJ1-1|NA
CASSPHKVNTEAFF
TGTGCCAGCAGCCCGCACAAGGTGAACACTGAAGCTTTCTTT
>once|TRBV5-1|TRBJ2-1|NA
CASSLMGLNYNEQFF
TGCGCCAGCAGCTTGATGGGACTTAACTACAATGAGCAGTTCTTC
>NA|TRBV30|TRBJ1-1|NA
CAWTKGITEAFF
TGTGCCTGGACCAAGGGGATCACTGAAGCTTTCTTT